This is a list of T cell receptor beta chains from one sample in a study of Graves' ophthalmopathy and Graves' hyperthyroidism. TCRdb reanalysed the multiplex PCR reads using MiXCR and keeps one entry per CDR3 protein. The repertoire holds about 180,000 distinct CDR3 sequences, with less than 45% as singletons. The sequenced material came from peripheral blood. The source is a woman aged 40 to 49 with Graves' ophthalmopathy. CDR3s include the opening cysteine and the closing phenylalanine or tryptophan. D genes are given only for firm matches. Clone size is given for some rows only: seen once, a few or many times, or a class if the clone is expanded.

j_call d_call v_call clone_size cdr3_nt cdr3_aa
TRBJ1-5 TRBD1 TRBV19 many TGTGCCAGTAGTCCCCAGGGGGATTGGAATCAGCCCCAGCATTTT CASSPQGDWNQPQHF
TRBJ2-5 TRBD2 TRBV28 - TGTGCCAGCAGTCGGCCGGGACTAGGGGGAGAGACCCAGTACTTC CASSRPGLGGETQYF
TRBJ2-2 - TRBV19 many TGTGCCAGTAGTATCAACACCGGGGAGCTGTTTTTT CASSINTGELFF
TRBJ1-2 - TRBV28 - TGTGCCAGCAGGTCTGAATCGGGGCGGAACTATGGCTACACCTTC CASRSESGRNYGYTF
TRBJ2-4 - TRBV11-2 - TGTGCCAGCAGTGAGGGGCAGGGGACAGCCAAAAACATTCAGTACTTC CASSEGQGTAKNIQYF
TRBJ2-2 TRBD2 TRBV11-2 many TGTGCCAGCAGCTTAAGAGCGGGAGGGAACACCGGGGAGCTGTTTTTT CASSLRAGGNTGELFF
TRBJ2-7 TRBD1 TRBV5-5 many TGTGCCAGCAGCTTGGGACAGGGGTCGTACGAGCAGTACTTC CASSLGQGSYEQYF
TRBJ2-5 - TRBV9 - TGTGCCAGCAGCGAGAGACAGGGAGGGAGTGAGACCCAGTACTTC CASSERQGGSETQYF
TRBJ1-1 TRBD1 TRBV5-1 many TGCGCCAGCAGCTTCCAGGGGGCGGGCACTGAAGCTTTCTTT CASSFQGAGTEAFF
TRBJ2-7 TRBD2 TRBV12-3/TRBV12-4 many TGTGCCAGCAGCCTTAACAGCGGGGGATCCTACGAGCAGTACTTC CASSLNSGGSYEQYF
TRBJ1-5 - TRBV15 many TGTGCCACCAGCAGGTATCAGGGCAGGGGCAATCAGCCCCAGCATTTT CATSRYQGRGNQPQHF
TRBJ2-5 - TRBV6-2/TRBV6-3 many TGTGCCAGCAGTTACCTGAGCAGCTACGGGACCCAGTACTTC CASSYLSSYGTQYF
TRBJ2-5 - TRBV10-3 many TGTGCCATCAGTGACGATCAAGAGACCCAGTACTTC CAISDDQETQYF
TRBJ2-7 TRBD1 TRBV6-5 many TGTGCCAGCAGTCGACAGGGTGGGGGTACCTACGAGCAGTACTTC CASSRQGGGTYEQYF